Following are 15 T cell receptor beta chains from one sample sequenced in a study of cytomegalovirus exposure and HLA in healthy donors. PCR primers comprised 60 Vbeta and 13 Jbeta primers. TCRdb's copy holds only in-frame clones and misses some; the assay was immunoSEQ multiplex PCR. The sample yields around 120,000 clones, about 73% seen once. Material: PBMCs. The source of these receptors is a woman aged 25 to 39 in good health and CMV-seropositive.

This clone occurred a few times. The chain joins TRBV5-1 to TRBJ1-1, with 7 bases that match TRBD1. The CDR3 length is 15 residues. In germline, CDR1 is SGHRS, CDR2 YFSETQ. The V gene end was trimmed by 3 bases and the J gene end by 0 bases; junction bases not matched to a gene: 5. CDR3 nucleotide sequence: TGCGCCAGCAGCTCAACAGGGGCCGTGAACACTGAAGCTTTCTTT. Protein product: CASSSTGAVNTEAFF.

V is TRBV5-1 and J is TRBJ2-1; 7 bases map to TRBD1. The CDR3 is 13 amino acids. Germline trimming cut 7 bases from V and 3 bases from J; bases unmatched to any gene: 4. CDR1 is SGHRS and CDR2 is YFSETQ in the germline V gene. The CDR3 spells CASQTGVYNEQFF. CDR3 bases: TGCGCCAGCCAAACAGGGGTCTACAATGAGCAGTTCTTC.

The chain couples TRBV5-1 to TRBJ2-2; the D gene is possibly TRBD2 (5 bases). The V end lost 3 bases, the J end lost 0 bases, and 12 bases lay between the germline ends. This CDR3 has 16 residues. Germline CDR1 is SGHRS and CDR2 is YFSETQ. The DNA for the CDR3 is TGCGCCAGCAGCTGGACTGGGGTGGCGAACACCGGGGAGCTGTTTTTT. Its protein is CASSWTGVANTGELFF. Full variable domain (remainder filled in from reference TRBV5-1 and TRBJ2-2): KAGVTQTPRYLIKTRGQQVTLSCSPISGHRSVSWYQQTPGQGLQFLFEYFSETQRNKGNFPGRFSGRQFSNSRSEMNVSTLELGDSALYLCASSWTGVANTGELFFGEGSRLTVL.

The V and J genes are TRBV5-1 and TRBJ2-7, with 7 bases that match TRBD1. CDR3 size: 13 residues. CDR1 is SGHRS and CDR2 is YFSETQ in the germline V gene. The V and J ends lost 4 bases and 6 bases, in that order; junction bases with no gene match: 7. CDR3 DNA: TGCGCCAGCAGCCCCGACAGGGTCGGCGAGCAGTACTTC. It specifies CASSPDRVGEQYF.

The V gene is TRBV6-1, the J gene TRBJ2-7, with a weak D call TRBD2 (6 bases). With 2 bases removed from V and 2 bases from J, the gap between germline ends came to 13 bases. This CDR3 has 15 residues. Germline CDR1 reads MNHNS; CDR2 reads SASEGT. CDR3 sequence reads: CASSEPLAGTYEQYF. The CDR3 DNA is TGTGCCAGCAGTGAACCTCTGGCGGGGACCTACGAGCAGTACTTC.

This chain joins TRBV25-1 and TRBJ1-2; a possible D gene is TRBD1 (6 bases). The V and J ends lost 3 bases and 6 bases respectively, with 23 bases between them. CDR1 and CDR2 (germline): MGHDK, SYGVNS. CDR3 length: 17 amino acids. CDR3 sequence (DNA): TGTGCCAGCAGTGATCCGGCAGGGCCCAGCGCAGGGGATGGCTACACCTTC. It codes for CASSDPAGPSAGDGYTF.

In its sample, this clone was seen once. V and J are TRBV18 and TRBJ2-1; TRBD2 matches at 10 bases. Trimming at V came to 6 bases and at J to 9 bases, leaving 11 bases not matched to a gene. Germline values: CDR1 KGHSH, CDR2 LQKENI. The CDR3 covers 15 residues. The DNA for the CDR3 is TGTGCCAGCTCGTCCGAGCGGGGGGGTTTCTCTGAGCAGTTCTTC. Encoded protein: CASSSERGGFSEQFF.

The chain is built from TRBV15 and TRBJ1-2; D is possibly TRBD1 (6 bases). The CDR3 totals 15 residues. Looked up from germline, CDR1 is LNHNV and CDR2 is YYDKDF (reference sequence). V lost 0 bases and J 4 bases, leaving 12 bases between the germline ends. The CDR3, as DNA: TGTGCCACCAGCAGAGACCAAATACAGGGCTATGGCTACACCTTC. It specifies CATSRDQIQGYGYTF. The entire variable domain, with the rest obtained from reference TRBV15 and TRBJ1-2, is as follows: DAMVIQNPRYQVTQFGKPVTLSCSQTLNHNVMYWYQQKSSQAPKLLFHYYDKDFNNEADTPDNFQSRRPNTSFCFLDIRSPGLGDTAMYLCATSRDQIQGYGYTFGSGTRLTVV.

This clone showed up just a few times. This chain uses TRBV5-6 with TRBJ2-3; D remains ambiguous. Trimming pared 0 bases from V and 4 bases from J, leaving 6 bases between. The CDR3 loop spans 13 amino acids. Germline CDR1 reads SGHDT; CDR2 reads YYEEEE. The CDR3 reads CASSLGPADTQYF. CDR3 bases: TGTGCCAGCAGCTTGGGTCCCGCAGATACGCAGTATTTT.

The CDR3 nucleotides read TGTGCCAGCAGCCCACCAGGGGGGCTCTATGGCTACACCTTC. As protein: CASSPPGGLYGYTF. The chain couples TRBV6-6 to TRBJ1-2; TRBD1 matches at 7 bases. Unmatched junction bases numbered 8, after V lost 6 bases and J lost 4 bases. CDR3 length: 14 amino acids. Germline loops: CDR1 MNHNY, CDR2 SVGAGI (reference sequence).

The chain links TRBV4-1 to TRBJ1-2; 8 bases agree with TRBD1. CDR3 length: 16 residues. Trimming cost V 5 bases and J 4 bases; bases outside gene matches: 12. Germline assignment: CDR1 MGHRA and CDR2 YSYEKL. The CDR3 reads CASSYLQGGTSYGYTF. As DNA, the CDR3 is TGCGCCAGCAGCTACCTACAGGGGGGAACCTCCTATGGCTACACCTTC.

This clone was seen only a few times. The chain uses TRBV5-4 and TRBJ1-1; a weak D match, TRBD1 (5 bases). The CDR3 spans 14 residues. Germline V gives CDR1 SGHNT, CDR2 YYREEE (reference sequence). The V gene lost 4 bases and the J gene lost 3 bases, with 13 bases spanning the gap. CDR3 protein: CASSPRGGYTEAFF. As DNA, the CDR3 is TGTGCCAGCAGCCCCCGGGGGGGGTACACTGAAGCTTTCTTT.

The gene calls are TRBV5-4 and TRBJ2-1; D perhaps matches TRBD2 (5 bases). The CDR3 extends over 15 amino acids. CDR1 and CDR2 (germline): SGHNT, YYREEE (reference sequence). Deletions cut 0 bases from V and 4 bases from J, with 11 bases between. CDR3 coding DNA: TGTGCCAGCAGCTTGGTTCTAGCCGGATACAATGAGCAGTTCTTC. Residues: CASSLVLAGYNEQFF.

This clone was picked up a small number of times. The rearrangement links TRBV5-4 to TRBJ1-1; D gene unclear. The V end was cut by 0 bases, the J end by 0 bases, with 6 bases between. This CDR3 is built from 14 residues. Germline assignment: CDR1 SGHNT and CDR2 YYREEE (reference sequence). CDR3 DNA sequence: TGTGCCAGCAGCTTGGGAGAGATGAACACTGAAGCTTTCTTT. Translation: CASSLGEMNTEAFF.

The chain has TRBV7-2 and TRBJ1-5, with 7 bases lining up with TRBD1. J lost 5 bases, V lost 6 bases, and 7 bases had no gene match. The CDR3 has 14 residues. Per germline, CDR1 SGHTA and CDR2 FQGNSA. CDR3 residues: CASSKTGVDQPQHF. The CDR3 region has the DNA TGTGCCAGCAGTAAAACAGGGGTAGATCAGCCCCAGCATTTT.